These 5 T cell receptor beta chains share one sample of origin, sequenced in a study of blood T cell repertoires in COVID-19. The table came from immunoSEQ multiplex PCR; TCRdb's copy has only in-frame clones and leaves some out. The data hold about 160,000 clones, with around 89% observed a single time. The specimen sequenced was PBMCs or T cells enriched from blood (not recorded which). These receptors were collected from a woman in her forties or fifties who had recovered from COVID-19.

CDR3 sequence (DNA): TGTGCCAGCACCTTATACACTGAAGCTTTCTTT. Translated, it gives CASTLYTEAFF. The genes are TRBV6-5 and TRBJ1-1, with unresolved D. CDR1 is MNHEY and CDR2 is SVGAGI in the germline V gene. The CDR3 runs to 11 residues. The V and J ends lost 7 bases and 3 bases respectively, with 6 bases between them.

V usage is TRBV7-9 and J usage is TRBJ2-5; D is possibly TRBD2 (7 bases). V lost 3 bases and J lost 4, with 18 bases in between. CDR3 size: 16 residues. Germline loops: CDR1 SEHNR, CDR2 FQNEAQ (reference sequence). Here the CDR3 DNA reads TGTGCCAGCAGCTTGTCGAAGTGGGGGGGCCGAGAGACCCAGTACTTC. Translating it yields CASSLSKWGGRETQYF.

This clone turned up a few times. This rearrangement joins TRBV5-1 to TRBJ1-1, with D possibly matching TRBD1 (6 bases). This CDR3 is 14 amino acids long. Between the trimmed V and J ends, which lost 7 bases and 5 bases, there was a span of 18 bases. CDR1 is SGHRS and CDR2 is YFSETQ in the germline V gene. CDR3 coding DNA: TGCGCCAGCGCTACCGGGGGGCTAAGAACTGAAGCTTTCTTT. This encodes CASATGGLRTEAFF.

The rearrangement links TRBV5-4 to TRBJ2-7; tentatively, D is TRBD1 (6 bases). The germline V gene has CDR1 SGHNT and CDR2 YYREEE (reference sequence). This CDR3 comprises 15 residues. V lost 3 bases to trimming and J lost 0 bases, with 13 bases between them. For the CDR3, the DNA is TGTGCCAGCAGCTCCGGACAGCTGAGCTCCTACGAGCAGTACTTC. Its translation: CASSSGQLSSYEQYF.

The V gene is TRBV15, the J gene TRBJ2-2, with D maybe TRBD2 (7 bases). Trimming cost V 3 bases and J 13 bases, with 27 bases left between them. Germline CDR1 and CDR2: LNHNV and YYDKDF (reference sequence). The CDR3 extends over 17 amino acids. The CDR3 coding sequence is TGTGCCACCAGCAGGGGGGCGGCGGGGGCCGACCGGCGGGGGCTGTTTTTT. Protein sequence: CATSRGAAGADRRGLFF.